This TCR beta chain comes out of a study of shared clonotypes between healthy human individuals. The CDR3 has 12 residues. Trimming removed 8 bases from V and 9 bases from J, with 14 bases in between. Germline V gene lookup returns CDR1 MNHEY and CDR2 SVGAGI. Naivety among CD8 cells was defined by CD45RO negativity and positive CCR7 selection, thereby excluding terminally differentiated effector memory CD45RA+ cells. Repertoires were generated with immunoSEQ multiplex PCR, while TCRdb's copy carries only in-frame clones and drops some. The data show about 700,000 clones, roughly 94% seen once. This clonotype was obtained from a man aged 30 to 39 in good health. Specimen: naive CD8+ T cells sorted from blood. The chain combines TRBV6-5 with TRBJ2-1; D possibly matches TRBD1 or TRBD2 (6 bases each). Here the CDR3 DNA reads TGTGCCAGCGCGGGGACAAATCTTGAGCAGTTCTTC. Translated: CASAGTNLEQFF.